These T cell receptor beta chains were read from a single sample in a study of blood T cells in healthy people across ages. TCRdb re-called the 5' RACE reads through MiXCR, storing one row per CDR3 protein. The profile shows some 890,000 distinct CDR3 sequences, almost 30% of them singletons. This sample also appeared in a second study, on T cells of mothers and their children.

Source material: blood. All receptors derive from a middle-aged woman in good health. Both conserved end residues are part of each CDR3. A D gene is named only where the DNA matches it firmly. Rows may omit the clone size; those that give it use once, few, many or a size class.

>once|TRBJ2-1|TRBV20-1|NA
CSARDLAAPNEQFF
TGCAGTGCTAGAGATCTTGCGGCCCCTAATGAGCAGTTCTTC
>NA|TRBJ2-3|TRBV27|NA
CANSLRGDTQYF
TGTGCCAACAGTTTGCGAGGAGATACGCAGTATTTT
>NA|TRBJ1-6|TRBV6-5|TRBD1
CASSTGTGGNSPLHF
TGTGCCAGCAGTACAGGGACAGGGGGGAATTCACCCCTCCACTTT
>few|TRBJ2-7|TRBV3-1|NA
CTSSQEGVVSYEQYF
TGTACCAGCAGCCAAGAGGGAGTAGTTTCCTACGAGCAGTACTTC
>NA|TRBJ1-2|TRBV9|NA
CASSGGRGYTF
TGTGCCAGCAGCGGTGGCAGAGGCTACACCTTC
>few|TRBJ2-4|TRBV28|TRBD1
CASSYQTGTKNIQYF
TGTGCCAGCAGTTACCAGACAGGGACAAAAAACATTCAGTACTTC
>NA|TRBJ1-2|TRBV5-5|NA
CASSLAALVRQIPYGYTF
TGTGCCAGCAGCTTGGCCGCCTTAGTCCGACAGATTCCCTATGGCTACACCTTC
>few|TRBJ1-4|TRBV27|NA
CASSLFRGSGEKLFF
TGTGCCAGCAGTTTATTCCGGGGTAGTGGAGAAAAACTGTTTTTT
>few|TRBJ2-5|TRBV4-2|TRBD2
CASSPTLQRGWETQYF
TGTGCCAGCAGCCCCACTCTGCAGCGGGGGTGGGAGACCCAGTACTTC
>NA|TRBJ2-3|TRBV5-1|NA
CTSSPETSTDTQYF
TGCACCAGCAGCCCCGAAACTAGCACAGACACGCAGTATTTT
>NA|TRBJ1-6|TRBV5-6|NA
CASSPGRAGRNSPLHF
TGTGCCAGCAGCCCGGGTAGGGCAGGAAGAAATTCACCCCTCCACTTT